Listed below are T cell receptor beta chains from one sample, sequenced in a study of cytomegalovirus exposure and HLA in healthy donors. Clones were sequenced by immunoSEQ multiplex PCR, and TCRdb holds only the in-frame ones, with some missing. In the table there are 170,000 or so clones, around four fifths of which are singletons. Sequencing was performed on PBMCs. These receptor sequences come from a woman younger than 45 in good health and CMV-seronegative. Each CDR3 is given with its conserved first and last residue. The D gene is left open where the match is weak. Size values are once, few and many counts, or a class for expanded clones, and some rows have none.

CDR3nt: TGTGCCAGCAGACCCAGCGGGGGATCCACAGATACGCAGTATTTT
CDR3aa: CASRPSGGSTDTQYF
len: 15
v_gene: TRBV6-6
d_gene: TRBD2
abundance: NA
j_gene: TRBJ2-3

CDR3nt: TGTGCCAGCAGTTACGAGACAGGGTGGGAATACACCTTC
CDR3aa: CASSYETGWEYTF
len: 13
v_gene: TRBV6-5
d_gene: TRBD1
abundance: NA
j_gene: TRBJ1-2

CDR3nt: TGCGCCAGCAGCGCCGGGGGGCAGGGAAACACTGAAGCTTTCTTT
CDR3aa: CASSAGGQGNTEAFF
len: 15
v_gene: TRBV5-1
d_gene: NA
abundance: few
j_gene: TRBJ1-1

CDR3nt: TGCGCCAGCAGCTTGGCTGGCGGGGGGGTCACCGGGGAGCTGTTTTTT
CDR3aa: CASSLAGGGVTGELFF
len: 16
v_gene: TRBV5-1
d_gene: TRBD2
abundance: NA
j_gene: TRBJ2-2

CDR3nt: TGTGCCATCAGTGGCGGGCCTGACGAAAAACTGTTTTTT
CDR3aa: CAISGGPDEKLFF
len: 13
v_gene: TRBV10-3
d_gene: NA
abundance: NA
j_gene: TRBJ1-4

CDR3nt: TGTGCCAGCAGCTTAGATACTAGCACAGATACGCAGTATTTT
CDR3aa: CASSLDTSTDTQYF
len: 14
v_gene: TRBV7-9
d_gene: NA
abundance: few
j_gene: TRBJ2-3

CDR3nt: TGCGCCAGCAACCCGACAGGGTGGGAAGTCACTGAAGCTTTCTTT
CDR3aa: CASNPTGWEVTEAFF
len: 15
v_gene: TRBV5-1
d_gene: TRBD1
abundance: NA
j_gene: TRBJ1-1

CDR3nt: TGTGCCAGCACCAGGGACTCGCGCTCCTACGAGCAGTACTTC
CDR3aa: CASTRDSRSYEQYF
len: 14
v_gene: TRBV6-1
d_gene: NA
abundance: NA
j_gene: TRBJ2-7

CDR3nt: TGCGCCAGCAGCTTGGGACAGGGGGCTGAAAAACTGTTTTTT
CDR3aa: CASSLGQGAEKLFF
len: 14
v_gene: TRBV5-1
d_gene: TRBD1
abundance: NA
j_gene: TRBJ1-4

CDR3nt: TGTGCCAGCAGCTTAGAGACAGGTGGCGACGAGCAGTACTTC
CDR3aa: CASSLETGGDEQYF
len: 14
v_gene: TRBV7-6
d_gene: NA
abundance: NA
j_gene: TRBJ2-7

CDR3nt: TGTGCCAGCTGGAGTACGCGACTCCGCGAGGATGAGCAGTTCTTC
CDR3aa: CASWSTRLREDEQFF
len: 15
v_gene: TRBV7-9
d_gene: NA
abundance: NA
j_gene: TRBJ2-1

CDR3nt: TGTGCCAGCAGTGAACGTTCCTACGAGCAGTACTTC
CDR3aa: CASSERSYEQYF
len: 12
v_gene: TRBV2
d_gene: NA
abundance: few
j_gene: TRBJ2-7

CDR3nt: TGCGCCAGCAGCTTGGGGGTTAGCGGGGGCCGGGGCAATGAGCAGTTCTTC
CDR3aa: CASSLGVSGGRGNEQFF
len: 17
v_gene: TRBV5-1
d_gene: TRBD2
abundance: NA
j_gene: TRBJ2-1

CDR3nt: TGTGCCAGCAGTTTCCTCGGTAGCTATGGCTACACCTTC
CDR3aa: CASSFLGSYGYTF
len: 13
v_gene: TRBV27
d_gene: NA
abundance: NA
j_gene: TRBJ1-2

CDR3nt: TGTGCCGGCAGTTACTCGGGACAGGGGGCTGGTGGCTACACCTTC
CDR3aa: CAGSYSGQGAGGYTF
len: 15
v_gene: TRBV6-5
d_gene: TRBD1
abundance: NA
j_gene: TRBJ1-2

CDR3nt: TGTGCCAGCAGCTTACCGGGTCCCACTAACTATGGCTACACCTTC
CDR3aa: CASSLPGPTNYGYTF
len: 15
v_gene: TRBV5-6
d_gene: NA
abundance: NA
j_gene: TRBJ1-2